This T cell receptor beta chain was profiled in a study of neurological immune-mediated disorders. General study findings and limits: HTLV-1-associated myelopathy had the most TCR clonal expansion, whereas multiple sclerosis had the least (lower than in healthy controls).

PBMCs numbering 2 million and stored at -80 C yielded the unsorted libraries. 5'RACE with 10-nucleotide random UMIs generated the cDNA. TCRdb analysed the 5' RACE reads with MiXCR anew, one entry per CDR3 protein. The sample carries around 23,000 distinct CDR3 sequences, around an eighth recorded once. This clonotype has at least ten counts. Its antigen is not identified. The CDR3 covers 13 residues. Germline-derived CDR1 and CDR2 are SGHVS and FNYEAQ. V dropped 2 bases and J dropped 5 bases, with 8 bases sitting between them. The specimen was PBMCs. This receptor was identified in a woman aged 35 to 49 with HTLV-1-associated myelopathy (HAM/TSP). The chain carries TRBV7-6 and TRBJ2-3; D uncertain. The CDR3 spells CASSLNPQDTQYF. The CDR3 coding sequence is TGTGCCAGCAGCTTAAATCCCCAAGATACGCAGTATTTT. Looking up the rest from reference TRBV7-6 and TRBJ2-3 gives the full variable domain: GAGVSQSPRYKVTKRGQDVALRCDPISGHVSLYWYRQALGQGPEFLTYFNYEAQQDKSGLPNDRFSAERPEGSISTLTIQRTEQRDSAMYRCASSLNPQDTQYFGPGTRLTVL.